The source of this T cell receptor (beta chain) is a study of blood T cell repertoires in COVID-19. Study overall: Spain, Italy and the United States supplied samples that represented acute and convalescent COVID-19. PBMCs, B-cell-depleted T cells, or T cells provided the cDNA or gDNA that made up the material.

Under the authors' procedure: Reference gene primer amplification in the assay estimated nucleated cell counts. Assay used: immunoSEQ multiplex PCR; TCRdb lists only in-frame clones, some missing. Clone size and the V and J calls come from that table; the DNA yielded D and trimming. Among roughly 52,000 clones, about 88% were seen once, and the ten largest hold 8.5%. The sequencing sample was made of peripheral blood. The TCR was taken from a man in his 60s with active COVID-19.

The CDR3 DNA is TGTGCCAGCAGCCTGCGGGAGAACTATGGCTACACCTTC. Translated: CASSLRENYGYTF. The V call is TRBV11-2, the J call TRBJ1-2; D is unresolved. Deletions cut 5 bases from V and 2 bases from J, with 9 bases between. CDR3 length equals 13 residues. Germline loops: CDR1 SGHAT, CDR2 FQNNGV.